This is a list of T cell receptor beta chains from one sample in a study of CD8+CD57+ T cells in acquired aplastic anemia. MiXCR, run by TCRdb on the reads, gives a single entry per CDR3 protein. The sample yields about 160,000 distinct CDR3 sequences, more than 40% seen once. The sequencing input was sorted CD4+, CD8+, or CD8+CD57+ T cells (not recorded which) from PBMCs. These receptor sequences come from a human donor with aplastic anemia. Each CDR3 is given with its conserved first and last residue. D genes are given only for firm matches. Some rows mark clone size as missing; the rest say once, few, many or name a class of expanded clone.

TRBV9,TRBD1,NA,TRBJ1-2,TGTGCCAGCAGCGCCTCGGGACAGGGAGCCTATGGCTACACCTTC,CASSASGQGAYGYTF
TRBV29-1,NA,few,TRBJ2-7,TGCAGCGTTGAAGGGCAGGGTAGCTCCTACGAGCAGTACTTC,CSVEGQGSSYEQYF
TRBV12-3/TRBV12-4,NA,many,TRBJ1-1,TGTGCCAGCAGTTTAGGGGGCAGGGAGAACACTGAAGCTTTCTTT,CASSLGGRENTEAFF
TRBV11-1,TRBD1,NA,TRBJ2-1,TGTGCCAGCAGCCCAACTGGGACAGCTACTAGGAATGAGCAGTTCTTC,CASSPTGTATRNEQFF
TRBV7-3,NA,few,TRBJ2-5,TGTGCCAGCAGCGTGGGTCAGGGCCTGGGGGAGACCCAGTACTTC,CASSVGQGLGETQYF
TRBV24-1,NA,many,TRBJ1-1,TGTGCCACCAGCATATTGTATGGGGAACTGAACACTGAAGCTTTCTTT,CATSILYGELNTEAFF
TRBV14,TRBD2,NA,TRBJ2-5,TGTGCCAGCAGCCACCTAGCGGGGGGAGAGACCCAGTACTTC,CASSHLAGGETQYF
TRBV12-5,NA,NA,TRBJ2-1,TGTGCTAGTGGTTTCGGGACTCCAAACAATGAGCAGTTCTTC,CASGFGTPNNEQFF
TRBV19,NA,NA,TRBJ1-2,TGTGCCAGTACCCCGGGGGCGGGGGGCTATGGCTACACCTTC,CASTPGAGGYGYTF
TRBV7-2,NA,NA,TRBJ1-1,TGTGCCAGCTCCCTGTCGCGCAAAGCTTTCTTT,CASSLSRKAFF
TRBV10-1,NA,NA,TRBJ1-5,TGCGCCAGCAGTGAGGGATATCTGGGGGCACGGCAGCCCCAGCATTTT,CASSEGYLGARQPQHF
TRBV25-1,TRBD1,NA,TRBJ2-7,TGTGCCAGCAGCTTCGGACAGGGAGAGGCCTACGAGCAGTACTTC,CASSFGQGEAYEQYF
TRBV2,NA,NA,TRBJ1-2,TGTGCCAGCAGTGAAGTAGGGGCCCCCGGCTACGCCTTC,CASSEVGAPGYAF
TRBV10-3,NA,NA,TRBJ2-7,TGTGCCATCAGTGAGTCTGTTTCCCGAGGACAGTACTTC,CAISESVSRGQYF
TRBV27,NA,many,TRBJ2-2,TGTGCCAGCAGCCCCACCCCAGACGGGGAGCTGTTTTTT,CASSPTPDGELFF
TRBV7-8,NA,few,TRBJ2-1,TGTGCCAGCAGCTTAGTCTTGAGCTCCTACAATGAGCAGTTCTTC,CASSLVLSSYNEQFF
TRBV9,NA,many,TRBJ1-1,TGTGCCAGCAGCGTAGGGTCGAACACTGAAGCTTTCTTT,CASSVGSNTEAFF
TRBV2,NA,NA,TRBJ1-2,TGTGCCAGCAGAAAGACAGGAAGAGACGTTAACTATGGCTACACCTTC,CASRKTGRDVNYGYTF
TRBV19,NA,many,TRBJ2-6,TGTGCCAGTATGGCCTCACAGGTCGTCTCTGGGGCCAACGTCCTGACTTTC,CASMASQVVSGANVLTF
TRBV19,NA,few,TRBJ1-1,TGTGCCAGTAGAACAGCCGTGAACACTGAAGCTTTCTTT,CASRTAVNTEAFF
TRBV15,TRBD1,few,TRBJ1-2,TGTGCCACCAGCACTTCCGAGAGGACAGGAAGGATCGGCTACACCTTC,CATSTSERTGRIGYTF
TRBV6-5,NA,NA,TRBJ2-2,TGTGCCAGCAGTTACTCCTGGGACACCGGGGAGCTGTTTTTT,CASSYSWDTGELFF